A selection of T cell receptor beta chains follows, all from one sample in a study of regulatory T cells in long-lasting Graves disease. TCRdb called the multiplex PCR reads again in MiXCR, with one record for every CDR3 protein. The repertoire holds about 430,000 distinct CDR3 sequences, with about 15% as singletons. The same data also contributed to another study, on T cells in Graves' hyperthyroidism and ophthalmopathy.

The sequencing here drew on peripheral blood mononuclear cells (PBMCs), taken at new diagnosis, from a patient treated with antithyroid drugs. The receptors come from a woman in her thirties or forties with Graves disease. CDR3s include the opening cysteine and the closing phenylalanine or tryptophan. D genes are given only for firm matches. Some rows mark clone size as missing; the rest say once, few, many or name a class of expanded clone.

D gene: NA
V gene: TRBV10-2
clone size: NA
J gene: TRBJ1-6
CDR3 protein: CASKAGVKYNSPLHF
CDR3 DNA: TGCGCCAGCAAGGCAGGGGTAAAATATAATTCACCCCTCCACTTT

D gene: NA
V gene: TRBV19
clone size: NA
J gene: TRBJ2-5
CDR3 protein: CASSIGGGGQETQYF
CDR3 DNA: TGTGCCAGTAGTATAGGGGGAGGGGGCCAAGAGACCCAGTACTTC

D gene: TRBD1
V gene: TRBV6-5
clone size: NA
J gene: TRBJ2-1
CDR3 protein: CASSYTSQGGPYNEQFF
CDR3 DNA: TGTGCCAGCAGTTACACCTCACAGGGGGGACCTTACAATGAGCAGTTCTTC

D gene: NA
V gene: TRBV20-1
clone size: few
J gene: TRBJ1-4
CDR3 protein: CSAGISEKLFF
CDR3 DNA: TGCAGTGCTGGAATCAGTGAAAAACTGTTTTTT

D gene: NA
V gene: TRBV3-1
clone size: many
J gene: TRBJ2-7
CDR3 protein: CASSQDDLALEQYF
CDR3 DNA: TGTGCCAGCAGCCAAGATGATCTAGCCCTGGAGCAGTACTTC

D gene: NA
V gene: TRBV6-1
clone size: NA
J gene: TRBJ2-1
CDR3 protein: CASSPQDGSSYNEQFF
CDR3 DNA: TGTGCCAGCAGTCCCCAGGACGGGAGCTCCTACAATGAGCAGTTCTTC

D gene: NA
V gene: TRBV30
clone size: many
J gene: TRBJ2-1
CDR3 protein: CAWNRARYNEQFF
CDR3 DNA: TGTGCCTGGAATCGGGCACGGTACAATGAGCAGTTCTTC

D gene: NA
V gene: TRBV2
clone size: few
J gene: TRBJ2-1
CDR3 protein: CASSSTGSPPSYNEQFF
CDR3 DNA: TGTGCCAGCTCGTCTACAGGGTCCCCCCCCTCCTACAATGAGCAGTTCTTC

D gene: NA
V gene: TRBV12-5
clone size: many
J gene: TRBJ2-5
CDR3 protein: CASGQGGTQETQYF
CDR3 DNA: TGTGCTAGTGGCCAAGGGGGGACACAAGAGACCCAGTACTTC

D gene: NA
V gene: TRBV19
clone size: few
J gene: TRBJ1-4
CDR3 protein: CASSISGTNEKLFF
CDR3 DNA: TGTGCCAGTAGTATCAGTGGTACAAATGAAAAACTGTTTTTT

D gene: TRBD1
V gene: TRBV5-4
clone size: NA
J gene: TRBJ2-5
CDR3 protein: CASSLAGDRGETQYF
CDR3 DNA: TGTGCCAGCAGCTTGGCTGGTGACAGGGGTGAGACCCAGTACTTC

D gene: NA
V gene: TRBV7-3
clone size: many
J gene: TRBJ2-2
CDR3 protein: CASSPRDVRTGELFF
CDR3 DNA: TGTGCCAGCAGCCCCCGGGACGTACGCACCGGGGAGCTGTTTTTT

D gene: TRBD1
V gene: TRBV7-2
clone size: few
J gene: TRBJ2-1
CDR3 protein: CASSLAGGLGTGRNEQFF
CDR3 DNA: TGTGCCAGCAGCTTAGCTGGGGGGTTAGGGACAGGCCGAAATGAGCAGTTCTTC

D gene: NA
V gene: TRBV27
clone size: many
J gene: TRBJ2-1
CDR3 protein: CASRLLSSSYNEQFF
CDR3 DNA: TGTGCCAGCAGACTCCTTAGTAGCTCCTACAATGAGCAGTTCTTC

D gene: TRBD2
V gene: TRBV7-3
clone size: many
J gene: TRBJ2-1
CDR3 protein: CASSLGLAGAPFYNEQFF
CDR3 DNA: TGTGCCAGCAGCTTGGGACTAGCGGGAGCGCCTTTCTACAATGAGCAGTTCTTC

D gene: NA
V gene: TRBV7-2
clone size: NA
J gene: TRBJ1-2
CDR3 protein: CASSPTLIYGYTF
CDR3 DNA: TGTGCCAGCAGCCCAACCTTGATCTATGGCTACACCTTC

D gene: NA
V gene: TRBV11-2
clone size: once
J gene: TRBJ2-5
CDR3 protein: CASSLSPVGQQETQYF
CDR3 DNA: TGTGCCAGCAGCTTATCCCCGGTTGGACAACAAGAGACCCAGTACTTC

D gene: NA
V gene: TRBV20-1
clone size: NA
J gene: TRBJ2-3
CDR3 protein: CSARDAEGGDTQYF
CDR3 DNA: TGCAGTGCTAGAGATGCGGAGGGGGGAGATACGCAGTATTTT